This TCR beta chain is from a study of OX40 agonist ivuxolimab in advanced cancers. At the level of the study: At doses from 0.01 to 10 mg/kg, patients were given intravenous ivuxolimab every 2 weeks. Study outcomes and limitations: The study did not work out the antigen specificity of the expanded peripheral T cells. Doses of 0.1 to 3.0 mg/kg were accompanied by clonal expansion of CD4+ and CD8+ blood T cells by week 6.

V lost 3 bases and J lost 2; bases outside the gene matches: 3. The germline V gene encodes CDR1 SEHNR and CDR2 FQNEAQ (reference sequence). This CDR3 contains 16 residues. Concerning this clone: Its antigen remains unknown.

Produced via immunoSEQ multiplex PCR; TCRdb's table is partial and in-frame only. This sample has 90,000 to 95,000 clones; roughly 86% occur once, and the top ten carry about 4.6%. This receptor was taken from an adult with an advanced solid tumor such as melanoma, head and neck, liver or kidney cancer. The sequenced sample was CD4+ or CD8+ T cells sorted from blood, obtained in a trial of the OX40 agonist ivuxolimab. The chain combines TRBV7-9 with TRBJ2-3; TRBD2 agrees at 12 bases. As DNA, the CDR3 is TGTGCCAGCAGCTTCGGACTAGCGGGACACACAGATACGCAGTATTTT. The encoded protein is CASSFGLAGHTDTQYF. The whole variable domain, remainder taken from reference TRBV7-9 and TRBJ2-3, is DTGVSQNPRHKITKRGQNVTFRCDPISEHNRLYWYRQTLGQGPEFLTYFQNEAQLEKSRLLSDRFSAERPKGSFSTLEIQRTEQGDSAMYLCASSFGLAGHTDTQYFGPGTRLTVL.